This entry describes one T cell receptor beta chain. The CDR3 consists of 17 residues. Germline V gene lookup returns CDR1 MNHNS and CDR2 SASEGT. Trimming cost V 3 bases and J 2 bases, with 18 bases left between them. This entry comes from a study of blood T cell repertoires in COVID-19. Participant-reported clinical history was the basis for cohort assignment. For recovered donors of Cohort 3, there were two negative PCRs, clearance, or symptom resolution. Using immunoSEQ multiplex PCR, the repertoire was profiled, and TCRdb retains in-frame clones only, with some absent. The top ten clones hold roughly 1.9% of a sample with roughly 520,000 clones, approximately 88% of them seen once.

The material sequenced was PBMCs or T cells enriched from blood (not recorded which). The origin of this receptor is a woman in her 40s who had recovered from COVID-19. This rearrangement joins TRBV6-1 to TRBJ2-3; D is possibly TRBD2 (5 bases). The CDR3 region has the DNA TGTGCCAGCAGTGAGGAGTTGATAGGAGGTGACACAGATACGCAGTATTTT. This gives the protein CASSEELIGGDTDTQYF.